Listed below are T cell receptor beta chains from one sample, sequenced in a study of early T cells in non-severe SARS-CoV-2 infection. Each CDR3 protein is one row after TCRdb ran MiXCR on the 5' RACE reads. The sample shows 70,000 to 85,000 distinct CDR3 sequences, 9% to 15% of them seen only once. Sequenced sample: whole blood. Receptor source: an adult who was a healthcare worker with PCR-confirmed SARS-CoV-2 infection or an uninfected control (not recorded which). Both conserved end residues are part of each CDR3. The D gene is left open where the match is weak. The listing skips clone size in some rows; elsewhere it reads once, few, many or a size class.

clone_size,j_call,v_call,d_call,cdr3_aa,cdr3_nt
-,TRBJ1-2,TRBV5-5,-,CASSLEIFYGYTF,TGTGCCAGCAGCTTAGAAATCTTCTATGGCTACACCTTC
few,TRBJ1-1,TRBV29-1,-,CSVETALDTEAFF,TGCAGCGTTGAAACAGCCTTGGACACTGAAGCTTTCTTT
many,TRBJ1-1,TRBV29-1,TRBD1,CSVERGLITEAFF,TGCAGCGTTGAAAGGGGGCTGATCACTGAAGCTTTCTTT
few,TRBJ2-1,TRBV6-6,-,CASSHGPMERAYNEQFF,TGTGCCAGCAGTCACGGGCCAATGGAGAGGGCCTACAATGAGCAGTTCTTC
few,TRBJ2-7,TRBV5-1,TRBD1,CASSLLEWDRDAGDYF,TGCGCCAGCAGCTTGCTGGAGTGGGACAGGGACGCGGGGGACTACTTC
many,TRBJ2-3,TRBV5-1,-,CASKWSPYTDTQYF,TGCGCCAGCAAGTGGTCTCCTTACACAGATACGCAGTATTTT
few,TRBJ2-3,TRBV29-1,TRBD2,CSASTSSADTQYF,TGCAGCGCTTCGACTAGCTCGGCAGATACGCAGTATTTT
few,TRBJ1-2,TRBV5-6,TRBD1,CASSKRGTGEAGYTF,TGTGCCAGCAGCAAAAGAGGGACAGGGGAAGCTGGCTACACCTTC
few,TRBJ1-4,TRBV27,TRBD1,CASSFNRGGEKLFF,TGTGCCAGCAGTTTTAACAGGGGAGGCGAAAAACTGTTTTTT
-,TRBJ2-7,TRBV7-2,-,CASSQSSYEQYF,TGTGCCAGCAGCCAAAGCTCCTACGAGCAGTACTTC
-,TRBJ1-2,TRBV12-3/TRBV12-4,TRBD1,CASRFTGDYGYTF,TGTGCCAGCAGATTTACAGGGGACTATGGCTACACCTTC
-,TRBJ2-1,TRBV6-2/TRBV6-3,TRBD2,CASSYPGLAGGPGEQFF,TGTGCCAGCAGTTACCCGGGACTAGCGGGAGGGCCGGGGGAGCAGTTCTTC
many,TRBJ2-7,TRBV7-2,TRBD1,CASSLSTGRGYEQYF,TGTGCCAGCAGCTTATCGACAGGGCGCGGGTACGAGCAGTACTTC
few,TRBJ2-6,TRBV20-1,-,CSASSTPSGANVLTF,TGCAGTGCTAGTTCGACTCCCTCTGGGGCCAACGTCCTGACTTTC
-,TRBJ2-4,TRBV3-1,TRBD2,CASSKAGEVKNIQYF,TGTGCCAGCAGCAAAGCGGGAGAGGTCAAAAACATTCAGTACTTC
-,TRBJ1-3,TRBV9,TRBD1,CASSIGTVGNTIYF,TGTGCCAGCAGCATTGGGACAGTCGGAAACACCATATATTTT
few,TRBJ2-7,TRBV29-1,TRBD2,CSVVRGGGYEQYF,TGCAGCGTTGTTCGCGGGGGGGGCTACGAGCAGTACTTC
few,TRBJ1-4,TRBV5-1,-,CASSLAGANEKLFF,TGCGCCAGCAGCTTGGCCGGAGCCAATGAAAAACTGTTTTTT
-,TRBJ2-2,TRBV7-2,-,CASSFDRRNTGELFF,TGTGCCAGCAGCTTCGACAGGCGAAACACCGGGGAGCTGTTTTTT
-,TRBJ2-3,TRBV9,TRBD2,CASSVDTSGSHSTDTQYF,TGTGCCAGCAGCGTAGATACTAGCGGGAGTCATTCCACAGATACGCAGTATTTT
few,TRBJ2-5,TRBV7-2,-,CASSSPGSSGQETQYF,TGTGCCAGCAGCTCCCCAGGTAGTAGCGGCCAAGAGACCCAGTACTTC
many,TRBJ1-1,TRBV6-6,TRBD1,CASSPGQGSTEAFF,TGTGCCAGCAGTCCCGGACAGGGGAGCACTGAAGCTTTCTTT
-,TRBJ2-1,TRBV7-9,-,CASSYHAGTPRNEQFF,TGTGCCAGCAGCTACCACGCCGGGACCCCAAGGAATGAGCAGTTCTTC
-,TRBJ2-1,TRBV9,TRBD2,CASSAGLAGHNEQFF,TGTGCCAGCAGCGCGGGACTAGCGGGACACAATGAGCAGTTCTTC
many,TRBJ1-2,TRBV12-3/TRBV12-4,TRBD1,CASSTEGQPLYGYTF,TGTGCCAGCAGTACGGAGGGACAGCCTCTTTATGGCTACACCTTC
few,TRBJ1-5,TRBV3-1,TRBD1,CASSQAGQGGGRNQPQHF,TGTGCCAGCAGCCAGGCGGGACAGGGCGGAGGACGCAATCAGCCCCAGCATTTT
few,TRBJ2-3,TRBV5-4,-,CASSFGVGGEDTQYF,TGTGCCAGCAGCTTTGGCGTAGGGGGTGAAGATACGCAGTATTTT